The 16 T cell receptor beta chains reported below all come from one sample, sequenced in a study of regulatory T cells in long-lasting Graves disease. Investigators prepared the TCR beta libraries by applying iRepertoire HTBI primers and Arm-PCR of CDR3 regions. Each CDR3 protein is one row after TCRdb ran MiXCR on the multiplex PCR reads. This sample yields fewer than 450,000 distinct CDR3 sequences, of which around 20% are seen a single time; less than 25% belongs to the top ten. This sample's time point: persistent/refractory GD, antithyroid drugs over 5 years with positive TRAb. Extracted PBMC RNA gave rise to the TCR library. The source material was peripheral blood mononuclear cells (PBMCs), sampled when the disease was refractory, from a patient treated with antithyroid drugs. Source of these receptors: a female donor with Graves disease.

This clonotype was detected a few times. The chain is built from TRBV5-1 and TRBJ2-1, with 10 positions matching TRBD2. In germline, CDR1 is SGHRS, CDR2 YFSETQ. Trimming removed 4 bases from V and 6 bases from J; junction bases left unmatched: 7. CDR3 length: 15 residues. The CDR3 protein is CASSPAGGSVNEQFF. CDR3 nucleotide sequence: TGCGCCAGCAGCCCAGCGGGAGGGTCGGTCAATGAGCAGTTCTTC.

This clonotype has a handful of counts. The genes are TRBV6-1 and TRBJ2-7; TRBD2 agrees at 11 bases. Trimming cost V 7 bases and J 1 base; bases outside gene matches: 12. Germline CDR1 is MNHNS and CDR2 is SASEGT. CDR3 size: 17 residues. CDR3 protein: CASTHSGGLADSYEQYF. CDR3 in DNA: TGTGCCAGCACCCACTCGGGGGGACTAGCGGATTCCTACGAGCAGTACTTC.

The V and J genes are TRBV9 and TRBJ1-3; tentatively, D is TRBD1 (6 bases). V lost 1 base, J lost 2 bases, and 13 bases lay in between. CDR1 and CDR2 from the germline V gene are SGDLS and YYNGEE. This CDR3 spans 16 amino acids. The CDR3 DNA sequence: TGTGCCAGCAGCGTAACGGACAGCGGCACTGGAAACACCATATATTTT. Its protein is CASSVTDSGTGNTIYF.

With regard to this clonotype: Since a much larger clone is just one base distant, this may be a read error. The chain combines TRBV12-3 or TRBV12-4 with TRBJ2-6; maybe TRBD2 (5 bases). The CDR3 has 17 residues. CDR3 nucleotides: TGTGTCAGCAGCAGCAAATTGGGGAGCTCTGGGGCCAACGTCCTGACTTTC. Residues: CVSSSKLGSSGANVLTF.

This clonotype has only a few counts. The CDR3 DNA reads as TGTGCCAGCAGCTTCGGGACAGGGCGGGAAAAACTGTTTTTT. Its translation is CASSFGTGREKLFF. The chain has TRBV7-2 and TRBJ1-4; 9 bases match TRBD1. Germline trimming cut 3 bases from V and 8 bases from J; bases unmatched to any gene: 4. Germline CDR1 and CDR2: SGHTA and FQGNSA. The CDR3 is made up of 14 amino acids.

This clonotype was counted many times. The CDR3 DNA sequence: TGTGCCAGCAGTCCGAACAGCGTTAGCTCCTACAATGAGCAGTTCTTC. It translates to CASSPNSVSSYNEQFF. V is TRBV12-3 or TRBV12-4 and J is TRBJ2-1; no clear D gene. The CDR3 loop spans 16 amino acids. The V end lost 5 bases, the J end lost 0 bases, and 14 bases lay between the germline ends.

This chain joins TRBV11-2 and TRBJ2-3; D is ambiguous. This CDR3 is 15 amino acids long. V shed 1 base and J shed 0 bases, with 8 bases lying between them. From germline, CDR1 is SGHAT and CDR2 FQNNGV. The CDR3 nucleotides read TGTGCCAGCAGCTTAGCTGGGCGGAGCACAGATACGCAGTATTTT. This codes for CASSLAGRSTDTQYF.

This clonotype appeared many times. The V call is TRBV7-9, the J call TRBJ2-5; no reliable D call. Trimming removed 4 bases at V and 5 bases at J, with 8 bases between. Germline V CDR1 and CDR2: SEHNR, FQNEAQ (reference sequence). The CDR3 has 12 amino acids. DNA of the CDR3: TGTGCCAGCAGCTACGGAGATGAGACCCAGTACTTC. It is translated as CASSYGDETQYF.

The V and J genes are TRBV19 and TRBJ2-7; 7 bases agree with TRBD2. V was pared by 4 bases and J by 6 bases, with 12 bases of the junction left unmatched. The CDR3 contains 15 residues. Germline CDR1 is LNHDA and CDR2 is SQIVND (reference sequence). The CDR3 bases are TGTGCCAGTAGTAGGGGACTAACCTTGACTGGCGAGCAGTACTTC. Its protein is CASSRGLTLTGEQYF.

The sample holds a few counts of this clonotype. The rearrangement uses TRBV30 and TRBJ1-1; no clear D gene. The ends were cut back, 2 bases at V and 0 bases at J, with 4 bases in the middle. CDR1 and CDR2 from the germline V gene are GTSNPN and SVGIG (reference sequence). CDR3 length: 12 residues. The CDR3 nucleotides are TGTGCCTGGAGTTGGGTGAACACTGAAGCTTTCTTT. It yields the protein CAWSWVNTEAFF.

This clonotype was seen repeatedly, ten times or more. This chain joins TRBV10-3 and TRBJ2-1, with 8 positions matching TRBD2. From germline, CDR1 is ENHRY and CDR2 SYGVKD. Trimming took 7 bases from V and 10 from J; bases not matched to a gene: 6. The CDR3 totals 12 residues. The CDR3 DNA is TGTGCCATCAAAGCGGGGGCTGAAGAGCAGTTCTTC. The encoded protein is CAIKAGAEEQFF.

This clonotype was observed at least ten times. The CDR3: CASSQQAESGYGYTF. The CDR3 DNA reads TGTGCCAGCAGCCAACAGGCCGAGAGTGGGTATGGCTACACCTTC. J is TRBJ1-2 and V is TRBV2; a possible D gene is TRBD1 (5 bases). The V end lost 6 bases, the J end lost 5 bases, and 19 bases lay between the germline ends. The CDR3 consists of 15 residues. Germline CDR1 SNHLY, CDR2 FYNNEI.

The sample holds many counts of this clonotype. The chain links TRBV12-3 or TRBV12-4 to TRBJ1-2; no clear D. Trimming removed 2 bases at V and 8 bases at J, with 9 bases between. There are 12 residues in the CDR3. CDR3 in amino acids: CASSLRVGGYTF. As DNA, the CDR3 is TGTGCCAGCAGTTTAAGGGTGGGAGGCTACACCTTC.

This rearrangement joins TRBV12-3 or TRBV12-4 to TRBJ2-1; 8 bases fit TRBD1. Trimming removed 7 bases from V and 8 bases from J; junction bases left unmatched: 7. The CDR3 is 13 residues long. The CDR3 DNA is TGTGCCAGCACCCAGGGGGCGCATCATGAGCAGTTCTTC. Its protein product is CASTQGAHHEQFF.

This clonotype occurred many times. The CDR3 sequence: CASSPSGGGAYGYTF. Here the CDR3 DNA reads TGTGCCAGCAGCCCTAGCGGTGGGGGGGCATATGGCTACACCTTC. This chain links TRBV7-2 with TRBJ1-2; a possible D gene is TRBD1 (6 bases). The ends were cut back, 5 bases at V and 5 bases at J, with 18 bases in the middle. Germline CDR1 SGHTA, CDR2 FQGNSA. This CDR3 has 15 residues.

This clonotype was seen a handful of times. J is TRBJ1-2 and V is TRBV12-3 or TRBV12-4; 7 bases line up with TRBD1. Losses at the gene ends were 10 bases for V and 6 bases for J; bases not matched to a gene: 5. The CDR3 has 11 amino acids. The CDR3, as DNA: TGTGCCACCGGGACAGATCATGGCTACACCTTC. Residues: CATGTDHGYTF.